Shown below are 24 T cell receptor beta chains from a single sample sequenced in a study of response to subunit inactivated influenza vaccine. A single record per CDR3 protein comes from TCRdb applying MiXCR to the RT-PCR reads. Seen here are 610,000 or so distinct CDR3 sequences, approximately 15% observed once, and the top ten hold over 8.5%. The sequenced sample was PBMCs from blood, obtained approximately 12 days after vaccination. All receptors come from a man aged 50 to 59 who received an inactivated influenza vaccine.

A few counts support this clonotype. In DNA, the CDR3 is TGTGCCAGCAGCGTAGGAGGGACAGCGAGCCATGGCTACACCTTC. Translating it yields CASSVGGTASHGYTF. The V call is TRBV9, the J call TRBJ1-2; the match to TRBD1 covers 7 bases. Germline assignment: CDR1 SGDLS and CDR2 YYNGEE. The V segment lost 0 bases and the J segment 6 bases; nucleotides outside the gene matches: 8. The CDR3 sequence is 15 residues long.

This clonotype turned up a few times. The chain recombines TRBV6-1 with TRBJ2-1, with 7 nucleotides matching TRBD1. CDR3 length: 17 amino acids. Germline values: CDR1 MNHNS, CDR2 SASEGT. Losses at the gene ends were 1 base for V and 7 bases for J; bases not matched to a gene: 13. CDR3: CASSEVVAGGRQNEQFF. CDR3 DNA: TGTGCCAGCAGTGAAGTCGTCGCAGGGGGAAGACAGAATGAGCAGTTCTTC.

This clonotype was counted only a few times. The chain couples TRBV6-1 to TRBJ2-3; 7 bases fit TRBD2. V lost 7 bases and J lost 3; bases outside the gene matches: 16. CDR1 is MNHNS and CDR2 is SASEGT in the germline V gene. The CDR3 is 17 residues long. CDR3 nucleotides: TGTGCCAGCAAAATGGCCCGAACTAGCGACGGAACAGATACGCAGTATTTT. This codes for CASKMARTSDGTDTQYF.

In this sample, this clonotype turned up a few times. The rearrangement uses TRBV5-1 and TRBJ2-1, with TRBD1 as a possible D gene (5 bases). This CDR3 comprises 14 residues. CDR1 and CDR2 (germline): SGHRS, YFSETQ. The V and J ends lost 4 bases and 5 bases respectively, with 13 bases between them. DNA for the CDR3: TGCGCCAGCAGCGTCGGACAAGAACACAATGAGCAGTTCTTC. Protein sequence: CASSVGQEHNEQFF.

This clonotype was counted many times. CDR3 region: CASRKERGRDTQYF. In nucleotides, the CDR3 is TGTGCCAGCAGAAAGGAGCGGGGTAGGGATACGCAGTATTTT. This chain links TRBV6-1 with TRBJ2-3; the match to TRBD2 covers 7 bases. With V trimmed by 6 bases and J by 6 bases, 9 bases remained unmatched. This CDR3 is built from 14 residues. The germline V gene encodes CDR1 MNHNS and CDR2 SASEGT.

This clonotype has a handful of counts. The chain's CDR3 is CASFPGTGSTEAFF. The CDR3 nucleotides are TGTGCCAGCTTCCCCGGGACAGGGAGCACTGAAGCTTTCTTT. The J gene is TRBJ1-1, the V gene TRBV18; 9 bases map to TRBD1. The CDR3 covers 14 residues. V was clipped by 7 bases and J by 4 bases; unmatched bases: 7. The germline gives CDR1 KGHSH, CDR2 LQKENI.

V usage is TRBV20-1 and J usage is TRBJ2-3; no reliable D call. Trimming cost V 1 base and J 3 bases, with 5 bases left between them. The CDR3 has 12 amino acids. CDR1 is DFQATT and CDR2 is SNEGSKA in the germline V gene (reference sequence). In nucleotides, the CDR3 is TGCAGTGCTAGAGTGTTAACAGATACGCAGTATTTT. Its translation is CSARVLTDTQYF.

The chain links TRBV6-2 or TRBV6-3 to TRBJ2-1, with D possibly being TRBD1 (5 bases). Trimming pared 6 bases from V and 10 bases from J, leaving 16 bases between. Germline V gene data show CDR1 as MNHEY and CDR2 as SVGEGT. The CDR3 loop spans 13 amino acids. The CDR3 bases are TGTGCCAGCAGCTTCCAGGTGGGGCGGGAGCAGTTCTTC. Its translation is CASSFQVGREQFF.

A few counts support this clonotype. The gene calls are TRBV7-2 and TRBJ2-7, with 8 nucleotides matching TRBD2. This CDR3 region has 16 residues. CDR1 SGHTA and CDR2 FQGNSA come from the germline V gene. Losses at the gene ends were 3 bases for V and 4 bases for J; bases not matched to a gene: 11. This CDR3 is CASSFGLIAGTYEQYF. The CDR3 DNA is TGTGCCAGCAGCTTTGGGTTAATAGCGGGAACGTACGAGCAGTACTTC.

This chain connects TRBV10-3 to TRBJ2-3; a weak D match, TRBD2 (6 bases). The CDR3 runs 17 residues. Per the germline V gene, CDR1 is ENHRY and CDR2 is SYGVKD. V lost 6 bases and J lost 1, with 20 bases in between. This CDR3 reads CAIRGSGTLRGTDTQYF. CDR3 DNA sequence: TGTGCCATCAGAGGTTCAGGGACTTTACGGGGCACAGATACGCAGTATTTT.

This clonotype was seen more than once but under ten times. The chain has TRBV20-1 and TRBJ1-5; 8 bases line up with TRBD1. The CDR3 is 14 residues long. The V and J ends lost 5 bases and 1 base, in that order; junction bases with no gene match: 4. Germline CDR1 DFQATT, CDR2 SNEGSKA (reference sequence). CDR3: CSAAGQASNQPQHF. CDR3 bases: TGCAGTGCTGCGGGACAGGCGAGCAATCAGCCCCAGCATTTT.

The chain combines TRBV5-5 with TRBJ1-4, with D unclear. This CDR3 has 13 amino acids. The V and J ends lost 2 bases and 8 bases respectively, with 10 bases between them. In germline, CDR1 is SGHKS, CDR2 YYEKEE (reference sequence). The CDR3 nucleotides read TGTGCCAGCAGCTTTTTAGAAGGGGAAAAACTGTTTTTT. It translates to CASSFLEGEKLFF. The full variable domain, with the rest looked up from reference TRBV5-5 and TRBJ1-4, is DAGVTQSPTHLIKTRGQQVTLRCSPISGHKSVSWYQQVLGQGPQFIFQYYEKEERGRGNFPDRFSARQFPNYSSELNVNALLLGDSALYLCASSFLEGEKLFFGSGTQLSVL.

This clonotype was picked up a small number of times. This chain connects TRBV5-1 to TRBJ2-3; D call uncertain. CDR3 length: 15 residues. From germline, CDR1 is SGHRS and CDR2 YFSETQ. Trimming pared 1 base from V and 0 bases from J, leaving 9 bases between. In DNA form, the CDR3 reads TGCGCCAGCAGCTTGACAAATCCTAGCACAGATACGCAGTATTTT. Its protein is CASSLTNPSTDTQYF. Combining the CDR3 with reference TRBV5-1 and TRBJ2-3 gives the whole variable domain KAGVTQTPRYLIKTRGQQVTLSCSPISGHRSVSWYQQTPGQGLQFLFEYFSETQRNKGNFPGRFSGRQFSNSRSEMNVSTLELGDSALYLCASSLTNPSTDTQYFGPGTRLTVL.

There are a few counts of this clonotype. The CDR3 bases are TGTGCCACCAGGAGACAGGGAGGGTCTGAAGCTTTCTTT. Its translation is CATRRQGGSEAFF. This rearrangement joins TRBV24-1 to TRBJ1-1, with 7 bases identical to TRBD1. V lost 7 bases and J lost 6; bases outside the gene matches: 7. Germline CDR1 is KGHDR and CDR2 is SFDVKD. The CDR3 runs 13 residues.

This clonotype was counted only a few times. The chain carries TRBV6-5 and TRBJ1-2; tentatively, D is TRBD1 (6 bases). The V end was cut by 0 bases, the J end by 5 bases, with 16 bases between. Germline CDR1 is MNHEY and CDR2 is SVGAGI. The CDR3 is made up of 16 amino acids. The chain's CDR3 is CASSYSYGGGWYGYTF. The CDR3 DNA reads as TGTGCCAGCAGTTACTCTTATGGGGGCGGTTGGTATGGCTACACCTTC.

A few counts support this clonotype. The J gene is TRBJ1-6, the V gene TRBV12-3 or TRBV12-4; the D is unclear. CDR3 size: 14 residues. V shed 3 bases and J shed 11 bases, with 14 bases lying between them. The CDR3 nucleotides are TGTGCCAGCAGTTTGGGTGGGTGGAGACCACCCCTCCACTTT. Protein product: CASSLGGWRPPLHF.

This clonotype was seen a few times. The chain recombines TRBV15 with TRBJ2-1, with 8 bases matching TRBD2. Germline V gene data show CDR1 as LNHNV and CDR2 as YYDKDF (reference sequence). The CDR3 sequence is 16 residues long. The junction had 10 bases not matched to a gene; V was cut back by 0 bases and J by 9 bases. CDR3 residues: CATSRDLASGRTEQFF. The CDR3, as DNA: TGTGCCACCAGCAGAGATCTCGCCAGCGGGAGAACTGAGCAGTTCTTC.

This clonotype showed up just a few times. The genes are TRBV29-1 and TRBJ1-2; TRBD1 is a possible D gene (6 bases). Deletions cut 1 base from V and 7 bases from J, with 16 bases between. The CDR3 contains 14 residues. Germline V gene sequence: CDR1 SQVTM, CDR2 ANQGSEA. The CDR3 is CSVEVFRVRGGYTF. In DNA, the CDR3 is TGCAGCGTTGAAGTCTTCAGGGTCAGGGGTGGCTACACCTTC.

The rearrangement links TRBV4-2 to TRBJ2-1, with TRBD2 identical over 8 bases. V lost 4 bases and J lost 4; bases outside the gene matches: 9. The CDR3 contains 16 residues. The germline V gene encodes CDR1 LGHNA and CDR2 YNFKEQ. DNA for the CDR3: TGTGCCAGCAGCCCCTCTGCGGGAGGTGGGTACAATGAGCAGTTCTTC. Translating gives CASSPSAGGGYNEQFF.

There are a few counts of this clonotype. The CDR3 is CATSTRDRGGETQYF. The CDR3 DNA reads as TGTGCCACCAGCACCCGGGACAGGGGTGGGGAGACCCAGTACTTC. The rearrangement links TRBV15 to TRBJ2-5; 10 nucleotides align to TRBD1. J lost 5 bases, V lost 4 bases, and 7 bases had no gene match. The CDR3 spans 15 residues. CDR1 LNHNV and CDR2 YYDKDF come from the germline V gene (reference sequence).

This chain joins TRBV29-1 and TRBJ2-3, with D possibly TRBD1 on 7 matching bases. Trimming left V 4 bases short and J 0 bases short, with 11 bases between. Germline CDR1 is SQVTM and CDR2 is ANQGSEA. The CDR3 is 14 residues long. In DNA, the CDR3 is TGCAGCGTTGTGGGGGGACAGAGCACAGATACGCAGTATTTT. This encodes CSVVGGQSTDTQYF.

This clonotype turned up a few times. This sequence joins TRBV7-9 and TRBJ1-6, with D perhaps TRBD1 (5 bases). The V end was cut by 6 bases, the J end by 14 bases, with 14 bases between. The CDR3 extends over 12 amino acids. Germline V gene lookup returns CDR1 SEHNR and CDR2 FQNEAQ (reference sequence). The CDR3 nucleotides read TGTGCCAGCAGTTACCAAAGGGGCACCCTCCACTTT. Translating gives CASSYQRGTLHF.

Note on this clonotype: Relative to the germline gene, one junction end is altered; a read error may explain this. This chain uses TRBV10-2 with TRBJ2-7; D may match TRBD1 or TRBD2 (5 bases each). Per germline, CDR1 WSHSY and CDR2 SAAADI. This CDR3 has 20 amino acids. CDR3 sequence: CASSPIRDAQLSFGYYEQYF. The CDR3 coding sequence is TGTGCCAGCAGTCCAATCCGGGACGCACAACTCTCCTTCGGTTACTACGAGCAGTACTTC.

The chain recombines TRBV6-2 or TRBV6-3 with TRBJ2-5; tentative D call: TRBD1 (5 bases). Looked up from germline, CDR1 is MNHEY and CDR2 is SVGEGT. This CDR3 region has 14 residues. V was shortened by 2 bases and J by 5 bases, with 12 bases between the two germline ends. The CDR3 here is CASSYAGLIETQYF. CDR3 nucleotides: TGTGCCAGCAGTTACGCAGGGTTGATCGAGACCCAGTACTTC.